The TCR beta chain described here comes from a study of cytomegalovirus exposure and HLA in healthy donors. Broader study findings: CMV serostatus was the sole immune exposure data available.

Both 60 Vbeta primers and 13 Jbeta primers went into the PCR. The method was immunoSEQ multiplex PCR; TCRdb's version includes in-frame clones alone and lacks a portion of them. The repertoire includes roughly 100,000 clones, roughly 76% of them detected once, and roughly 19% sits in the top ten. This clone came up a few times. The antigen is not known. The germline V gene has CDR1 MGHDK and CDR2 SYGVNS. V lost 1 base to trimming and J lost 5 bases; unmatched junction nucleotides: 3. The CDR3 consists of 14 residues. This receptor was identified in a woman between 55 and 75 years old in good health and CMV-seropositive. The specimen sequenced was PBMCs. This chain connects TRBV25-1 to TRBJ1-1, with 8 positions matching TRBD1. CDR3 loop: CASSESGQGTEAFF. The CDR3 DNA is TGTGCCAGCAGTGAATCCGGACAGGGTACTGAAGCTTTCTTT.